The sequence of this T cell receptor beta chain was determined in a study of shared T cell receptors in the human thymus. The protocol was immunoSEQ multiplex PCR, while the TCRdb copy is restricted to in-frame clones and leaves out a portion. The table records hundreds of thousands of clones, approximately 85% of them present only once. This same sample was also taken into another study, of human thymus T cells. That source reports: V and J genes seemed to be used with bias in thymic and blood repertoires.

This clonotype was sampled from a girl under three years old with a congenital heart defect. What was sequenced was thymocytes.

The CDR3 sequence: CVADSGSTDTQYF. The CDR3 region has the DNA TGTGTCGCGGACAGTGGGTCCACAGATACGCAGTATTTT. This chain connects TRBV6-1 to TRBJ2-3, with D perhaps TRBD1 (6 bases). Germline lookup yields CDR1 MNHNS and CDR2 SASEGT. CDR3 length: 13 residues.